Presented here are 30 T cell receptor beta chains from one specimen sequenced in a study of identifying expanded T cells in peripheral blood. Method: immunoSEQ multiplex PCR; TCRdb's copy keeps in-frame clones and lacks some. The data contain approximately 97,000 clones, 88% of them seen just once; the ten biggest clones take up over 12%. Source material: blood. The receptors here all came from a person aged 18 to 70 in good health.

The gene calls are TRBV19 and TRBJ2-1, with D tentatively TRBD2 (5 bases). The V end lost 1 base, the J end lost 7 bases, and 11 bases lay between the germline ends. From germline, CDR1 is LNHDA and CDR2 SQIVND (reference sequence). The length of the CDR3 is 14 residues. In DNA form, the CDR3 reads TGTGCCAGTAGTATAGTAGCGAGGGAGAATGAGCAGTTCTTC. This gives the protein CASSIVARENEQFF.

This chain uses TRBV4-1 with TRBJ2-1; 7 nucleotides line up with TRBD1. With 4 bases clipped from V and 7 bases from J, the junction kept 4 bases outside the gene matches. The CDR3 is made up of 13 amino acids. Germline-derived CDR1 and CDR2 are MGHRA and YSYEKL. The CDR3 here is CASSPRDSNEQFF. In DNA form, the CDR3 reads TGCGCCAGCAGCCCCCGGGACAGTAATGAGCAGTTCTTC.

This sequence joins TRBV7-2 and TRBJ2-1, with TRBD2 matching 9 bases. Germline values: CDR1 SGHTA, CDR2 FQGNSA. V lost 4 bases to trimming and J lost 5 bases; unmatched junction nucleotides: 6. This CDR3 contains 15 residues. The chain's CDR3 is CASSSLRGGDNEQFF. The CDR3 nucleotides are TGTGCCAGCAGCTCCCTGCGGGGGGGGGACAATGAGCAGTTCTTC.

DNA of the CDR3: TGTGCCAGCGGACCGACAGGAGGAAGCAATCAGCCCCAGCATTTT. This codes for CASGPTGGSNQPQHF. The chain is built from TRBV27 and TRBJ1-5, with a tentative D call TRBD1 (6 bases). The CDR3 consists of 15 residues. From germline, CDR1 is MNHEY and CDR2 SMNVEV (reference sequence). V dropped 8 bases and J dropped 1 base, with 15 bases sitting between them.

This chain connects TRBV2 to TRBJ2-7; no clear D gene. The germline V gene encodes CDR1 SNHLY and CDR2 FYNNEI. This CDR3 is built from 12 residues. The ends were cut back, 3 bases at V and 3 bases at J, with 6 bases in the middle. The CDR3 region is CASSDLGYEQYF. In DNA, the CDR3 is TGTGCCAGCAGTGATCTGGGCTACGAGCAGTACTTC.

The chain employs TRBV15 and TRBJ2-5; TRBD1 might be the D (5 bases). In germline, CDR1 is LNHNV, CDR2 YYDKDF (reference sequence). This CDR3 is 15 amino acids long. Trimming shortened V by 1 base and J by 5 bases, and 14 bases separated the two germline ends. The CDR3 nucleotides are TGTGCCACCAGCAGAGTAAAGGCTAAGGGGGAGACCCAGTACTTC. Residues: CATSRVKAKGETQYF.

The J gene is TRBJ2-3, the V gene TRBV6-1; the match to TRBD2 covers 12 bases. Germline V lookup: CDR1 MNHNS, CDR2 SASEGT. The J segment lost 6 bases and the V segment lost 4 bases, leaving 5 bases of the junction unmatched. This CDR3 is 15 amino acids long. CDR3 sequence (DNA): TGTGCCAGCAGTGCCGGACTAGCGGGGCGGGATACGCAGTATTTT. It translates to CASSAGLAGRDTQYF.

This clone was counted at least ten times. CDR3 residues: CAENSGNTIYF. The CDR3 DNA sequence: TGTGCCGAAAACTCTGGAAACACCATATATTTT. V is TRBV7-2 and J is TRBJ1-3; D not certain. Germline-derived CDR1 and CDR2 are SGHTA and FQGNSA. The CDR3 spans 11 residues. The ends were cut back, 11 bases at V and 0 bases at J, with 5 bases in the middle.

This chain links TRBV2 with TRBJ2-7; perhaps TRBD1 as D (6 bases). CDR3 length: 13 residues. V gave up 4 bases and J gave up 3 bases, with 10 bases separating them. In germline, CDR1 is SNHLY, CDR2 FYNNEI. CDR3 sequence reads: CASSGTANYEQYF. CDR3 nucleotides: TGTGCCAGCAGTGGGACAGCCAACTACGAGCAGTACTTC.

This rearrangement joins TRBV23-1 to TRBJ2-1, with D uncertain. TRBV23-1 has ORF status, its function being uncertain. This CDR3 is 13 amino acids long. The CDR3 DNA follows: TGCCCCCCGTTGTGGAAGGCCTACAATGAGCAGTTCTTC. The encoded protein is CPPLWKAYNEQFF.

The chain has TRBV28 and TRBJ2-4, with D possibly matching TRBD1 (5 bases). Trimming cost V 10 bases and J 0 bases, with 10 bases left between them. From germline, CDR1 is MDHEN and CDR2 SYDVKM. CDR3 size: 13 residues. The CDR3, as DNA: TGTGCCACCGGACATCCAGCCAAAAACATTCAGTACTTC. Translation: CATGHPAKNIQYF.

The chain is built from TRBV28 and TRBJ2-2; weak D call: TRBD2 (5 bases). Germline-derived CDR1 and CDR2 are MDHEN and SYDVKM. CDR3 length equals 15 residues. The V and J ends lost 4 bases and 1 base respectively, with 10 bases between them. The CDR3 protein is CASSSPGVNTGELFF. The CDR3 nucleotides are TGTGCCAGCAGTTCCCCCGGGGTGAACACCGGGGAGCTGTTTTTT.

This rearrangement joins TRBV19 to TRBJ2-1; TRBD2 agrees at 10 bases. The CDR3 is made up of 14 amino acids. The ends lost 7 bases at V and 4 bases at J; junction bases unmatched: 4. CDR1 is LNHDA and CDR2 is SQIVND in the germline V gene (reference sequence). CDR3 in amino acids: CASNLAGVYNEQFF. The CDR3 bases are TGTGCCAGTAATCTAGCGGGAGTTTACAATGAGCAGTTCTTC.

This chain joins TRBV9 and TRBJ2-5; 9 bases agree with TRBD1. This CDR3 contains 17 residues. Per the germline V gene, CDR1 is SGDLS and CDR2 is YYNGEE. The V segment lost 0 bases and the J segment 2 bases; nucleotides outside the gene matches: 8. CDR3 DNA sequence: TGTGCCAGCAGCGTAGGAGGGACAGGGAGTTTACAAGAGACCCAGTACTTC. Protein product: CASSVGGTGSLQETQYF.

The J gene is TRBJ2-7, the V gene TRBV6-5; D remains ambiguous. V was clipped by 6 bases and J by 3 bases, with 12 bases between them. CDR1 and CDR2 from the germline V gene are MNHEY and SVGAGI. The CDR3 is made up of 13 amino acids. CDR3 in DNA: TGTGCCAGCAGGAACCCCAAAGGCTACGAGCAGTACTTC. Translating it yields CASRNPKGYEQYF.

This clone is medium-sized (0.01 to 0.1%) by share. The genes are TRBV20-1 and TRBJ2-7; D remains ambiguous. V was cut by 3 bases and J by 5 bases, with 8 bases left in between. This CDR3 contains 11 residues. Germline CDR1 and CDR2: DFQATT and SNEGSKA (reference sequence). CDR3 nucleotides: TGCAGTGCTAGTGCTGGGAACGAGCAGTACTTC. Its protein product is CSASAGNEQYF.

The chain employs TRBV6-5 and TRBJ2-7; TRBD1 or TRBD2 may be the D gene (5 bases each). This CDR3 spans 14 amino acids. Per germline, CDR1 MNHEY and CDR2 SVGAGI. The ends were cut back, 6 bases at V and 0 bases at J, with 12 bases in the middle. The chain's CDR3 is CASRLGVGSYEQYF. The CDR3 DNA sequence: TGTGCCAGCAGACTAGGGGTAGGCTCCTACGAGCAGTACTTC.

In DNA form, the CDR3 reads TGTGCCAGCAGTGGGGACAGCGTAGAAAAACTGTTTTTT. It specifies CASSGDSVEKLFF. The gene calls are TRBV2 and TRBJ1-4; 7 nucleotides agree with TRBD1. The length of the CDR3 is 13 residues. CDR1 and CDR2 from the germline V gene are SNHLY and FYNNEI. Germline trimming cut 4 bases from V and 8 bases from J; bases unmatched to any gene: 4.

V usage is TRBV4-2 and J usage is TRBJ1-1; the D is unclear. This CDR3 is built from 13 residues. V dropped 1 base and J dropped 1 base, with 4 bases sitting between them. Germline V CDR1 and CDR2: LGHNA, YNFKEQ. CDR3 protein: CASSQGKNTEAFF. CDR3 nucleotides: TGTGCCAGCAGCCAAGGAAAGAACACTGAAGCTTTCTTT.

CDR3 region: CASSLAMLEQYF. CDR3 DNA sequence: TGTGCCAGCAGCTTGGCAATGTTGGAGCAGTACTTC. The chain is built from TRBV7-8 and TRBJ2-7; D gene uncertain. The germline V and J ends were trimmed by 3 bases and 7 bases, with 10 bases remaining between them. Germline CDR1 SGHVS, CDR2 FQNEAQ. The CDR3 contains 12 residues.

The chain links TRBV30 to TRBJ2-1; D remains ambiguous. From germline, CDR1 is GTSNPN and CDR2 SVGIG (reference sequence). Trimming took 0 bases from V and 5 from J, leaving 14 bases between them. The CDR3 is made up of 15 amino acids. The CDR3 reads CAWSVCRLRNNEQFF. CDR3 DNA: TGTGCCTGGAGTGTATGTAGGCTCCGGAACAATGAGCAGTTCTTC.

The V call is TRBV7-8, the J call TRBJ2-1; the D gene could be TRBD1 or TRBD2 (5 bases each). V was clipped by 2 bases and J by 7 bases, with 18 bases between them. This CDR3 is built from 16 residues. Germline CDR1 SGHVS, CDR2 FQNEAQ. CDR3 amino acids: CASSLREQDLDNEQFF. CDR3 in DNA: TGTGCCAGCAGCTTACGAGAACAGGACTTAGATAATGAGCAGTTCTTC.

In nucleotides, the CDR3 is TGTGCCAGCAGCCCAACTGGGGGAACCTACGAGCAGTACTTC. Translating gives CASSPTGGTYEQYF. J is TRBJ2-7 and V is TRBV7-3; D might be TRBD1 or TRBD2, each matching 5 bases. In germline, CDR1 is SGHTA, CDR2 FQGTGA. V was cut by 5 bases and J by 2 bases, with 13 bases left in between. This CDR3 comprises 14 residues. Looking up the rest from reference TRBV7-3 and TRBJ2-7 gives the full variable domain: GAGVSQTPSNKVTEKGKYVELRCDPISGHTALYWYRQSLGQGPEFLIYFQGTGAADDSGLPNDRFFAVRPEGSVSTLKIQRTERGDSAVYLCASSPTGGTYEQYFGPGTRLTVT.

The chain employs TRBV19 and TRBJ2-7; no firm D call. Per the germline V gene, CDR1 is LNHDA and CDR2 is SQIVND (reference sequence). This CDR3 spans 11 amino acids. Trimming removed 3 bases at V and 3 bases at J, with 3 bases between. The CDR3 loop reads CASSINYEQYF. The DNA for the CDR3 is TGTGCCAGTAGTATTAACTACGAGCAGTACTTC.

The chain is built from TRBV19 and TRBJ2-7; a weak D match, TRBD2 (6 bases). With 8 bases removed from V and 1 base from J, the gap between germline ends came to 21 bases. Germline V gene sequence: CDR1 LNHDA, CDR2 SQIVND (reference sequence). This CDR3 contains 16 residues. The CDR3 DNA reads as TGTGCCAGTTCTATCAACCAGGGAGGTAGGTCCTACGAGCAGTACTTC. It yields the protein CASSINQGGRSYEQYF.

The rearrangement joins TRBV21-1 to TRBJ2-7. TRBV21-1 is labeled a pseudogene. This CDR3 is 15 amino acids long. Here the CDR3 DNA reads TGTGCCAGCAGCTGCGGCGGGCAGGGATTATCCGAGCAGTACTTC. This translates into CASSCGGQGLSEQYF.

This sequence joins TRBV7-2 and TRBJ2-5; 7 bases align to TRBD1. The germline gives CDR1 SGHTA, CDR2 FQGNSA. This CDR3 comprises 12 residues. The V and J ends lost 4 bases and 4 bases, in that order; junction bases with no gene match: 0. CDR3 amino acids: CASSSGGETQYF. CDR3 bases: TGTGCCAGCAGCTCAGGGGGAGAGACCCAGTACTTC.

The chain uses TRBV19 and TRBJ2-7; 9 nucleotides align to TRBD1. The ends lost 9 bases at V and 5 bases at J; junction bases unmatched: 5. Per germline, CDR1 LNHDA and CDR2 SQIVND (reference sequence). There are 12 residues in the CDR3. The CDR3 nucleotides read TGTGCCAGCTCGGGACAGGGAAACGAGCAGTACTTC. Amino acids: CASSGQGNEQYF.

The rearrangement joins TRBV21-1 to TRBJ1-5; the table calls TRBD1, which could not be checked here. TRBV21-1 constitutes a pseudogene. The CDR3 is 16 amino acids. This chain's CDR3 is CASSPTTGRSNQPQHF. CDR3 nucleotides: TGTGCCAGCAGTCCAACGACAGGGCGGAGCAATCAGCCCCAGCATTTT.

The chain employs TRBV5-6 and TRBJ2-7; a weak D match, TRBD2 (5 bases). V lost 1 base and J lost 2, with 10 bases in between. This CDR3 is 14 amino acids long. Germline CDR1 SGHDT, CDR2 YYEEEE. The CDR3 sequence: CASSLMGDTYEQYF. CDR3 nucleotides: TGTGCCAGCAGCTTGATGGGAGATACCTACGAGCAGTACTTC.